This TCR beta chain stems from a study of blood T cell repertoires in COVID-19. This clone was observed a few times. Measured with immunoSEQ multiplex PCR; TCRdb has only the in-frame clones, and not every one. This table has about 180,000 clones, about 81% appearing once. With 3 bases clipped from V and 7 bases from J, the junction kept 12 bases outside the gene matches. CDR3 size: 16 residues. Looked up from germline, CDR1 is SGDLS and CDR2 is YYNGEE. The sample was peripheral blood. V is TRBV9 and J is TRBJ2-2; 7 positions match TRBD1. The source of this sequence is an older woman with acute or convalescent COVID-19. The CDR3 here is CASSGYRGVGIGELFF. As DNA, the CDR3 is TGTGCCAGCAGCGGATACAGGGGAGTTGGTATCGGGGAGCTGTTTTTT.